A selection of T cell receptor beta chains follows, all from one sample in a study of early T cells in non-severe SARS-CoV-2 infection. One entry per CDR3 protein results from TCRdb running MiXCR on the 5' RACE reads. The table lists roughly 100,000 distinct CDR3 sequences, 13% to 15% of them singletons. Sequenced material: whole blood. The receptors stem from an adult who was a healthcare worker with PCR-confirmed SARS-CoV-2 infection or an uninfected control (not recorded which). Each CDR3 is given with its conserved first and last residue. A D gene is named only where the DNA matches it firmly. Size is stated for part of the rows, as once, few or many counts, or as a class when the clone is expanded.

>TRBV9|few|.|13|TRBJ1-1
CASSVGWNTEAFF
TGTGCCAGCAGCGTAGGTTGGAACACTGAAGCTTTCTTT
>TRBV29-1|.|TRBD1|15|TRBJ2-5
CSVRESTGPQETQYF
TGCAGCGTTCGTGAATCGACAGGGCCCCAAGAGACCCAGTACTTC
>TRBV10-1|.|.|12|TRBJ2-7
CASSIDLYEQYF
TGCGCCAGCAGCATAGATCTCTACGAGCAGTACTTC
>TRBV11-2|few|.|13|TRBJ1-4
CASSFAGREKLFF
TGTGCCAGCAGCTTCGCCGGACGTGAAAAACTGTTTTTT
>TRBV28|.|TRBD1|16|TRBJ2-1
CASSPHQGQGNNEQFF
TGTGCCAGCAGCCCACATCAGGGACAGGGAAACAATGAGCAGTTCTTC
>TRBV9|few|.|18|TRBJ1-6
CASSTPFNRDGGNSPLHF
TGTGCCAGCAGCACACCCTTCAACAGGGATGGTGGTAATTCACCCCTCCACTTT
>TRBV5-6|many|.|15|TRBJ1-2
CASSFLNRGNYGYTF
TGTGCCAGCAGCTTTCTGAACCGGGGGAACTATGGCTACACCTTC
>TRBV27|few|TRBD1|17|TRBJ1-6
CASSLFRTGSNNSPLHF
TGTGCCAGCAGTTTGTTTCGGACAGGGAGCAATAATTCACCCCTCCACTTT
>TRBV7-2|.|.|13|TRBJ2-3
CASSLSAPDTQYF
TGTGCCAGCAGCTTATCAGCCCCAGATACGCAGTATTTT
>TRBV12-3/TRBV12-4|.|.|14|TRBJ1-1
CASTFGRANTEAFF
TGTGCCAGCACCTTCGGACGGGCGAACACTGAAGCTTTCTTT
>TRBV5-6|.|.|15|TRBJ2-7
CASRENGAVCYEQYF
TGTGCCAGCAGGGAAAATGGGGCAGTCTGCTACGAGCAGTACTTC
>TRBV6-1|many|.|15|TRBJ1-1
CASTMGGLLNTEAFF
TGTGCCAGCACCATGGGGGGACTCTTGAACACTGAAGCTTTCTTT
>TRBV30|.|.|11|TRBJ2-3
CAWSITRTQYF
TGTGCCTGGAGTATTACCCGTACGCAGTATTTT
>TRBV6-6|.|TRBD2|16|TRBJ2-3
CASRGALAGGTDTQYF
TGTGCCAGCAGAGGCGCACTAGCGGGGGGCACAGATACGCAGTATTTT
>TRBV7-2|many|TRBD2|17|TRBJ2-3
CASSLRGGVSFTDTQYF
TGTGCCAGCAGCTTACGCGGGGGGGTCAGTTTCACAGATACGCAGTATTTT
>TRBV7-9|many|.|16|TRBJ1-4
CASSLVGGAVGEKLFF
TGTGCCAGCAGCTTAGTAGGGGGGGCCGTCGGTGAAAAACTGTTTTTT
>TRBV7-2|.|.|13|TRBJ1-3
CATGRISGNTIYF
TGTGCCACCGGCAGAATCTCTGGAAACACCATATATTTT
>TRBV7-9|.|TRBD2|16|TRBJ2-1
CASSSPTSGQYNEQFF
TGTGCCAGCAGCTCCCCCACTAGCGGCCAATACAATGAGCAGTTCTTC
>TRBV9|few|.|14|TRBJ2-3
CASSVEQYTDTQYF
TGTGCCAGCAGCGTAGAACAGTACACAGATACGCAGTATTTT
>TRBV28|many|.|12|TRBJ2-3
CASSLLTDTQYF
TGTGCCAGCAGTTTATTAACAGATACGCAGTATTTT
>TRBV12-3/TRBV12-4|.|TRBD1|14|TRBJ2-7
CASRPRQGPYEQYF
TGTGCCAGCAGGCCCAGACAGGGGCCCTACGAGCAGTACTTC
>TRBV27|many|.|15|TRBJ2-7
CASSLKYRSSYEQYF
TGTGCCAGCAGTTTAAAGTACAGGTCGTCCTACGAGCAGTACTTC
>TRBV12-3/TRBV12-4|few|.|13|TRBJ2-7
CASSSGGTYEQYF
TGTGCCAGCAGTTCCGGGGGTACCTACGAGCAGTACTTC
>TRBV20-1|.|.|13|TRBJ1-1
CSAPYMGNTEAFF
TGCAGTGCTCCCTATATGGGGAACACTGAAGCTTTCTTT
>TRBV18|few|TRBD1|14|TRBJ2-1
CASQPGQGSGEQFF
TGTGCCAGCCAACCGGGACAGGGCTCGGGTGAGCAGTTCTTC
>TRBV7-3|few|.|16|TRBJ2-1
CASSPRLGGSYNEQFF
TGTGCCAGCAGCCCCCGACTAGGGGGCTCCTACAATGAGCAGTTCTTC
>TRBV7-3|.|TRBD1|15|TRBJ1-1
CASSPDRGENTEAFF
TGTGCCAGCAGCCCGGACAGGGGTGAGAACACTGAAGCTTTCTTT
>TRBV6-1|few|TRBD1|14|TRBJ1-1
CASNLDRGDTEAFF
TGTGCCAGCAATCTGGACAGGGGGGACACTGAAGCTTTCTTT
>TRBV5-4|many|.|16|TRBJ2-7
CASSNAENDSSYEQYF
TGTGCCAGCAGCAATGCAGAGAACGATAGCTCCTACGAGCAGTACTTC
>TRBV3-1|.|TRBD2|19|TRBJ2-1
CASSQRSSSGPLLTNEQFF
TGTGCCAGCAGCCAAAGAAGTTCTAGCGGGCCCCTCCTTACGAATGAGCAGTTCTTC
>TRBV20-1|few|.|14|TRBJ2-7
CSARDLESSYEQYF
TGCAGTGCTAGAGATCTAGAGAGCTCCTACGAGCAGTACTTC
>TRBV7-9|many|.|11|TRBJ1-1
CASSLSREAFF
TGTGCCAGCAGCTTATCCCGGGAAGCTTTCTTT
>TRBV7-2|.|.|12|TRBJ1-5
CASSPFHQPQHF
TGTGCCAGCAGCCCCTTCCATCAGCCCCAGCATTTT
>TRBV10-3|few|TRBD1|13|TRBJ1-2
CASGQGGNYGYTF
TGTGCCAGCGGACAGGGAGGGAACTATGGCTACACCTTC
>TRBV6-2/TRBV6-3|many|TRBD1|17|TRBJ2-1
CASSYWSGGVPYNEQFF
TGTGCCAGCAGTTACTGGTCAGGGGGAGTTCCCTACAATGAGCAGTTCTTC
>TRBV27|.|TRBD1|14|TRBJ1-1
CASSPYRGFTEAFF
TGTGCCAGCAGCCCGTACAGGGGCTTCACTGAAGCTTTCTTT
>TRBV24-1|.|.|12|TRBJ2-1
CATTDPYNEQFF
TGTGCCACCACCGACCCGTACAATGAGCAGTTCTTC
>TRBV6-2/TRBV6-3|few|.|13|TRBJ2-1
CAIRGWTYNEQFF
TGTGCCATCAGGGGATGGACCTACAATGAGCAGTTCTTC
>TRBV6-5|few|TRBD1|15|TRBJ1-6
CASSYGTGGFSPLHF
TGTGCCAGCAGTTATGGGACAGGGGGCTTTTCACCCCTCCACTTT
>TRBV6-4|.|.|15|TRBJ1-2
CASSSDSVSTHGYTF
TGTGCCAGCAGTTCAGACAGCGTTTCGACACATGGCTACACCTTC
>TRBV14|.|TRBD1|18|TRBJ2-6
CASSLPTGALSGANVLTF
TGTGCCAGCAGCCTACCAACAGGGGCCCTCTCTGGGGCCAACGTCCTGACTTTC
>TRBV19|many|.|13|TRBJ1-5
CASSMGGREPQHF
TGTGCCAGTAGTATGGGGGGGCGGGAGCCCCAGCATTTT
>TRBV9|.|.|12|TRBJ2-3
CASSRGTDTQYF
TGTGCCAGCAGCCGCGGGACAGATACGCAGTATTTT
>TRBV29-1|few|.|12|TRBJ1-4
CSGGISPEKLFF
TGCAGCGGAGGGATTAGTCCTGAAAAACTGTTTTTT
>TRBV24-1|.|.|14|TRBJ2-5
CATSDFRSQETQYF
TGTGCCACCAGTGATTTCCGCAGCCAAGAGACCCAGTACTTC
>TRBV20-1|.|.|16|TRBJ2-3
CSAALRAALSTDTQYF
TGCAGTGCCGCCTTACGCGCAGCCCTAAGCACAGATACGCAGTATTTT
>TRBV6-2/TRBV6-3|.|TRBD2|15|TRBJ2-7
CASSYSLAGDYEQYF
TGTGCCAGCAGTTACTCCCTAGCGGGGGACTACGAGCAGTACTTC
>TRBV5-4|few|.|14|TRBJ1-1
CASSPQGFNTEAFF
TGTGCCAGCAGCCCACAGGGATTTAACACTGAAGCTTTCTTT
>TRBV5-1|.|TRBD1|14|TRBJ2-3
CASSPGQGPDTQYF
TGCGCCAGCAGCCCCGGACAGGGCCCAGATACGCAGTATTTT
>TRBV6-5|.|TRBD1|15|TRBJ1-1
CASSSRDRATTEAFF
TGTGCCAGCAGTTCCCGCGACAGGGCGACCACTGAAGCTTTCTTT
>TRBV29-1|few|TRBD1|15|TRBJ1-2
CSVVGREGANYGYTF
TGCAGCGTTGTGGGCAGGGAGGGGGCAAACTATGGCTACACCTTC
>TRBV12-3/TRBV12-4|.|TRBD1|15|TRBJ2-7
CASSFRDRVINEQYF
TGTGCCAGCAGTTTTAGGGACAGGGTTATCAACGAGCAGTACTTC
>TRBV19|few|.|14|TRBJ2-1
CASSIGSSYNEQFF
TGTGCCAGTAGTATCGGGAGCTCCTACAATGAGCAGTTCTTC
>TRBV6-1|few|TRBD1|15|TRBJ2-1
CASRAYRGTYNEQFF
TGTGCCAGCAGGGCATACAGGGGAACGTACAATGAGCAGTTCTTC
>TRBV28|many|TRBD2|14|TRBJ2-1
CASNSGGSYNEQFF
TGTGCCAGCAACTCCGGGGGGTCCTACAATGAGCAGTTCTTC
>TRBV6-6|few|.|12|TRBJ1-1
CASSYSNTEAFF
TGTGCCAGCAGTTACTCGAACACTGAAGCTTTCTTT
>TRBV2|many|TRBD2|15|TRBJ2-3
CASSGSGGSRGTQYF
TGTGCCAGCAGTGGGAGCGGGGGCTCACGGGGGACGCAGTATTTT
>TRBV20-1|many|TRBD1|13|TRBJ1-1
CSATDRAGTEAFF
TGCAGTGCCACGGACAGGGCGGGCACTGAAGCTTTCTTT
>TRBV6-5|few|.|14|TRBJ2-1
CASSYKTGGNEQFF
TGTGCCAGCAGCTATAAGACTGGGGGGAATGAGCAGTTCTTC
>TRBV6-5|.|.|13|TRBJ2-7
CASSYRLAGEQYF
TGTGCCAGCAGTTATAGGCTAGCAGGCGAGCAGTACTTC